This T cell receptor (beta chain) derives from a study of blood T cells in healthy people across ages (dated by TCRdb to the mid-2010s). The study in broad terms: In model experiments, template switching captured about one uniquely barcoded TCR beta cDNA molecule for every two T cells. To avoid experimental bias, donors of different ages were randomly spread across the sequencing lanes. Age-related changes in TCR beta repertoire diversity were measured in the study by deep sequencing normalized with unique cDNA molecular identifiers. The donors were divided into four age groups: young (average about 16 years), middle-aged (about 40), aged (about 62) and long-lived (more than 75). Two additional independent replicas of 1 million unique cDNA reads from the same blood draw were analyzed for two donors (one aged 18 to 30 and one aged 80 or older). Summary of the overall study and its limitations: Conclusive comparison of naive and antigen-experienced compartments was prevented by the profiling of bulk unsorted PBMCs. Donor CMV infection status was unknown, potentially confounding age-related changes in expanded clonotypes. As age increased, observed TCR beta diversity per million T cells dropped in a roughly linear way, and a significant reduction was already evident by age 40. Estimates of total diversity based on one million sequenced T cells were regarded as lower bounds and as underestimates. There was a strong correlation between observed TCR beta diversity and the percentage of naive T cells measured by flow cytometry. Compared with the aged group, the long-lived group had more naive CD4+ T cells, fewer expanded clones and increased TCR diversity, a pattern suggesting age selection.

The germline V gene (reference sequence) supplies CDR1 PRHDT and CDR2 FYEKMQ. The germline V end is reduced by 5 bases and the J end by 6 bases; junction bases left unmatched: 7. CDR3 length: 14 amino acids, cysteine to phenylalanine. Of all the DNA, just the CDR3 is kept, 42 bases in frame from base 1. On this clonotype itself: Its cognate antigen has yet to be identified. No base quality information exists; no much larger clone differs at one position.

The roughly 39 donors, aged about 6 to 100 years, were systemically healthy Caucasian individuals from Russia. Each donor gave around 9 milliliters of peripheral blood, collected into EDTA-treated Vacutainer tubes. PBMCs were isolated by Ficoll-Paque density-gradient centrifugation, with at least 6.5 million obtained per sample. Trizol reagent was used to extract total RNA from the PBMCs, yielding at least 5.5 micrograms per sample. The percentages of naive CD45RAhigh/CD27high T cells were determined by flow cytometry on a PBMC aliquot from every donor. The method was 5' RACE. Sequenced on an Illumina HiSeq 2500. A second PCR of about 6 to 11 cycles was performed with a sample-barcoded 5' primer and a J-beta primer mix. Each TCR beta cDNA molecule received a unique molecular identifier from a template-switch 5' adaptor carrying 12 random nucleotides. At least 3 million CDR3-containing paired-end reads were obtained from each sample. First-strand cDNA synthesis was performed from all RNA using the Mint cDNA synthesis kit, with priming by a TRBC-specific oligonucleotide. All cDNA was treated with uracil-DNA glycosylase and then went through a first 18-cycle PCR with the universal primers M1SS and BC2_uni_R. The authors processed their data as follows. For normalization, 1 million high-quality reads, each with a distinct molecular identifier, were randomly selected from each sample. Instead of being binned into consensus sequences, reads with shared molecular identifiers were discarded. CDR3 identification, clonotype clustering and error correction used MiTCR with a Q25 quality threshold and the strictest error-elimination algorithm. A nonparametric unseen species model with Euler transformation was used to estimate a lower bound on total TCR beta diversity. TCRdb redid the processing of the public reads, applying fastp at Q25 and MiXCR, and retained in-frame beta chains. Records with the same CDR3 protein are collapsed into one entry carrying the most frequent genes and DNA. The V and J calls and clone size are TCRdb's, not the authors'. The sample yields approximately 730,000 distinct CDR3 sequences; approximately 39% were counted once. The ten largest clones capture 20% to 25% of the sample.

The sequencing input was blood. The sequence came from a woman in her fifties or sixties in good health. The chain links TRBV13 with TRBJ2-4; 7 nucleotides in the junction match TRBD1. The DNA sequence is given as TGTGCCAGCAGCGCTCGACAGGGTTCAAACATTCAGTACTTC. The resulting protein is CASSARQGSNIQYF.